This T cell receptor beta chain stems from a study of blood T cell repertoires in COVID-19. In the source study's methods: Counts of nucleated cells, estimated from reference gene primer amplification, were obtained. The repertoire was sequenced with immunoSEQ multiplex PCR; TCRdb's copy has only in-frame clones and lacks some. D and trimming come from the DNA, and the V and J calls and clone size come from that table. The table lists about 110,000 clones, 85% to 90% of them singletons. CDR1 is LGHDT, CDR2 YNNKEL, per germline (reference sequence). V was pared by 1 base and J by 10 bases, with 8 bases between. This CDR3 region has 13 residues.

This receptor was identified in a woman in her forties or fifties with active or convalescent COVID-19. The sequencing input was peripheral blood. The chain joins TRBV3-1 (or the pseudogene TRBV3-2) to TRBJ1-6, with D unresolved. CDR3 bases: TGTGCCAGCAGCCAAGGAAACAGCTCACCCCTCCACTTT. Protein product: CASSQGNSSPLHF.